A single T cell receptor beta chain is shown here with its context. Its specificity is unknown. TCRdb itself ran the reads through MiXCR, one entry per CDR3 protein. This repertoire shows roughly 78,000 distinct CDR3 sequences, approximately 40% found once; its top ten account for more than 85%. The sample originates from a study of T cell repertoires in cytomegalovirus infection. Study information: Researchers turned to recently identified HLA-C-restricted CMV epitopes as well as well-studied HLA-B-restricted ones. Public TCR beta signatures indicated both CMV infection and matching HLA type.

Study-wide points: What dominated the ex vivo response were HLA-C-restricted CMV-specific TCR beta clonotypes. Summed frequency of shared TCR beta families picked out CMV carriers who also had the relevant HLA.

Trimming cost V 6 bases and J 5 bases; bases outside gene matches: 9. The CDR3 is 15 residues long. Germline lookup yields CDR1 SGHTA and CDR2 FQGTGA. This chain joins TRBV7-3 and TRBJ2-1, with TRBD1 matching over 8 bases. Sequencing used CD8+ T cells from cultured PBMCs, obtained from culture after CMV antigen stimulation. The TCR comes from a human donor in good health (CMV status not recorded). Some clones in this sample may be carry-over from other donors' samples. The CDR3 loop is CASSFLGTGDNEQFF. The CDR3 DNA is TGTGCCAGCAGTTTTCTCGGGACAGGTGACAATGAGCAGTTCTTC. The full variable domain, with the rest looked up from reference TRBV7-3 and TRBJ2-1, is GAGVSQTPSNKVTEKGKYVELRCDPISGHTALYWYRQSLGQGPEFLIYFQGTGAADDSGLPNDRFFAVRPEGSVSTLKIQRTERGDSAVYLCASSFLGTGDNEQFFGPGTRLTVL.